Below are 20 T cell receptor beta chains sequenced from a single sample in a study of cytomegalovirus exposure and HLA in healthy donors. It was with 60 Vbeta and 13 Jbeta primers that the PCR ran. Measured with immunoSEQ multiplex PCR; TCRdb has only the in-frame clones, and not every one. The sample comprises tens of thousands of clones, roughly 84% of which are singletons, and 3% to 3.5% rests with the top ten. Sequencing input: PBMCs. Receptors were obtained from a woman aged 18-29 years in good health and CMV-seronegative.

The V and J genes are TRBV9 and TRBJ2-6, with D tentatively TRBD1 (6 bases). Trimming shortened V by 3 bases and J by 2 bases, and 9 bases separated the two germline ends. The CDR3 covers 15 residues. From germline, CDR1 is SGDLS and CDR2 YYNGEE. The CDR3 sequence: CASSDTGTGANVLTF. The CDR3 bases are TGTGCCAGCAGCGACACAGGGACTGGGGCCAACGTCCTGACTTTC.

The chain couples TRBV5-1 to TRBJ1-2, with 8 bases identical to TRBD1. The CDR3 runs to 18 residues. J lost 3 bases, V lost 0 bases, and 13 bases had no gene match. Germline CDR1 and CDR2: SGHRS and YFSETQ. In nucleotides, the CDR3 is TGCGCCAGCAGCTTGGCTGGGGGACAGGATCTAGTTTACTATGGCTACACCTTC. Protein product: CASSLAGGQDLVYYGYTF.

The rearrangement links TRBV5-8 to TRBJ1-2; D is ambiguous. With 3 bases removed from V and 1 base from J, the gap between germline ends came to 13 bases. This CDR3 region has 15 residues. Germline lookup yields CDR1 SGHTS and CDR2 YDEGEE. CDR3 DNA: TGTGCCAGCAGCTCCGGATTTGACTTTAACTATGGCTACACCTTC. Translation: CASSSGFDFNYGYTF.

The DNA for the CDR3 is TGTGCCAGCAGCTTAGCGCAAGGGGGTGGCGAGCAGTACTTC. Its translation is CASSLAQGGGEQYF. The chain recombines TRBV7-9 with TRBJ2-7, with a weak D call TRBD1 (6 bases). Germline V gives CDR1 SEHNR, CDR2 FQNEAQ (reference sequence). The CDR3 is made up of 14 amino acids. V gave up 0 bases and J gave up 6 bases, with 12 bases separating them.

This chain joins TRBV10-1 and TRBJ2-7; 12 positions agree with TRBD1. The CDR3 is made up of 14 amino acids. The trim removed 5 bases at V and 2 bases at J, leaving 1 base unmatched. CDR1 and CDR2 (germline): WNHNN, SYGVQD (reference sequence). For the CDR3, the DNA is TGCGCCAGCAGTTGGGACAGGGGGCCCTACGAGCAGTACTTC. Translating gives CASSWDRGPYEQYF.

On this clone: Other DNA sequences in the same sample also yield this CDR3. The chain links TRBV9 to TRBJ1-2; a weak D match, TRBD1 (5 bases). V lost 0 bases, J lost 4 bases, and 10 bases lay in between. Germline V lookup: CDR1 SGDLS, CDR2 YYNGEE. The CDR3 has 14 residues. The CDR3 coding sequence is TGTGCCAGCAGCGTAGCCGGCGGGGGCTATGGCTACACCTTC. This codes for CASSVAGGGYGYTF.

The chain carries TRBV27 and TRBJ2-2; D remains unclear. The ends were cut back, 3 bases at V and 4 bases at J, with 6 bases in the middle. The CDR3 has 13 amino acids. Germline loops: CDR1 MNHEY, CDR2 SMNVEV (reference sequence). The DNA of the CDR3 is TGTGCCAGCAGTTTTATAGTCACCGGGGAGCTGTTTTTT. This translates into CASSFIVTGELFF.

The rearrangement uses TRBV30 and TRBJ1-4, with a possible D match to TRBD1 (6 bases). This CDR3 has 15 residues. V lost 3 bases, J lost 3 bases, and 14 bases lay in between. In germline, CDR1 is GTSNPN, CDR2 SVGIG (reference sequence). This CDR3 reads CAWSAGGASNEKLFF. The CDR3 nucleotides are TGTGCCTGGAGCGCGGGGGGGGCATCTAATGAAAAACTGTTTTTT.

CDR3 DNA: TGTGCCAGCAGCTTAACTCCGAGCTCCTACAATGAGCAGTTCTTC. Its translation: CASSLTPSSYNEQFF. This chain links TRBV7-3 with TRBJ2-1; D is unclear. V was cut by 0 bases and J by 0 bases, with 6 bases left in between. Per germline, CDR1 SGHTA and CDR2 FQGTGA. This CDR3 is 15 amino acids long.

The V and J genes are TRBV6-4 and TRBJ2-6, with D perhaps matching TRBD2 (6 bases). This CDR3 has 17 residues. V lost 4 bases to trimming and J lost 0 bases, with 13 bases between them. Germline V gives CDR1 MRHNA, CDR2 SNTAGT. CDR3 nucleotides: TGTGCCAGCAGTGCTACGGGGGACGGCTCTGGGGCCAACGTCCTGACTTTC. It codes for CASSATGDGSGANVLTF.

This clone has only one observation. This sequence joins TRBV7-8 and TRBJ2-6; D gene uncertain. Trimming removed 1 base at V and 3 bases at J, with 7 bases between. This CDR3 region has 15 residues. Per the germline V gene, CDR1 is SGHVS and CDR2 is FQNEAQ. The CDR3: CASSLGQVGANVLTF. As DNA, the CDR3 is TGTGCCAGCAGCTTAGGACAAGTTGGGGCCAACGTCCTGACTTTC.

The chain uses TRBV27 and TRBJ1-4; D is unresolved. The germline CDR1 and CDR2 sequences are MNHEY and SMNVEV (reference sequence). V lost 2 bases and J lost 0, with 7 bases in between. This CDR3 contains 15 residues. CDR3 in amino acids: CASSLLGTTNEKLFF. The DNA for the CDR3 is TGTGCCAGCAGTTTACTAGGTACAACTAATGAAAAACTGTTTTTT. Supplemented by reference TRBV27 and TRBJ1-4, the full variable domain reads EAQVTQNPRYLITVTGKKLTVTCSQNMNHEYMSWYRQDPGLGLRQIYYSMNVEVTDKGDVPEGYKVSRKEKRNFPLILESPSPNQTSLYFCASSLLGTTNEKLFFGSGTQLSVL.

This clone has just one count. This sequence joins TRBV10-3 and TRBJ1-3; no firm D call. V was trimmed by 0 bases and J by 2 bases, leaving 8 bases between them. CDR3 length equals 15 residues. Germline loops: CDR1 ENHRY, CDR2 SYGVKD. The CDR3 spells CAISESVSAGNTIYF. The DNA of the CDR3 is TGTGCCATCAGTGAGTCCGTGTCCGCTGGAAACACCATATATTTT.

This sequence joins TRBV9 and TRBJ1-2, with no clear D. Germline assignment: CDR1 SGDLS and CDR2 YYNGEE. Trimming pared 0 bases from V and 5 bases from J, leaving 14 bases between. The CDR3 has 15 residues. The CDR3 DNA is TGTGCCAGCAGCGTAGGGCAGGCCTTTATATATGGCTACACCTTC. This translates into CASSVGQAFIYGYTF.

The chain links TRBV27 to TRBJ2-4, with D possibly TRBD2 on 5 matching bases. The germline CDR1 and CDR2 sequences are MNHEY and SMNVEV (reference sequence). The CDR3 is 15 amino acids. V lost 5 bases, J lost 5 bases, and 16 bases lay in between. As DNA, the CDR3 is TGTGCCAGCAGTCTGCGATCGGGGAAAGAAAACATTCAGTACTTC. Protein sequence: CASSLRSGKENIQYF.

The chain couples TRBV7-8 to TRBJ2-5; 10 bases map to TRBD2. V trimming: 2 bases; J trimming: 5 bases; junction bases outside the gene matches: 8. The CDR3 has 16 amino acids. Germline V gene data show CDR1 as SGHVS and CDR2 as FQNEAQ. The CDR3 region is CASSLWLAGVGETQYF. Written as DNA, the CDR3 is TGTGCCAGCAGCTTATGGCTAGCGGGAGTTGGGGAGACCCAGTACTTC.

The genes are TRBV7-2 and TRBJ2-7, with no clear D. CDR1 and CDR2 (germline): SGHTA, FQGNSA. Trimming took 5 bases from V and 6 from J, leaving 11 bases between them. The CDR3 covers 12 residues. For the CDR3, the DNA is TGTGCCAGCAGCCCACCCCGGTCCGAGCAGTACTTC. This gives the protein CASSPPRSEQYF.

The CDR3 here is CASSPQGLYNEQFF. CDR3 nucleotide sequence: TGTGCCAGCAGTCCACAGGGTTTGTACAATGAGCAGTTCTTC. The chain joins TRBV28 to TRBJ2-1; possible D gene TRBD1, 6 bases. Germline CDR1 is MDHEN and CDR2 is SYDVKM. This CDR3 spans 14 amino acids. V gave up 5 bases and J gave up 4 bases, with 12 bases separating them.

The V gene is TRBV19, the J gene TRBJ1-5; TRBD1 agrees at 11 bases. V lost 5 bases and J lost 2; bases outside the gene matches: 2. Germline values: CDR1 LNHDA, CDR2 SQIVND (reference sequence). The CDR3 is made up of 15 amino acids. CDR3 nucleotides: TGTGCCAGTAGTTGGGGACAGGGGGGCAATCAGCCCCAGCATTTT. This encodes CASSWGQGGNQPQHF.

This sequence joins TRBV2 and TRBJ1-4; D gene unclear. This CDR3 spans 17 amino acids. V lost 2 bases to trimming and J lost 6 bases, with 19 bases between them. CDR1 and CDR2 (germline): SNHLY, FYNNEI. The CDR3 spells CASSELGLRAVDEKLFF. The CDR3 DNA reads as TGTGCCAGCAGTGAATTGGGGTTGAGGGCAGTGGATGAAAAACTGTTTTTT. The full variable domain, in which reference TRBV2 and TRBJ1-4 provide the parts outside the CDR3, is EPEVTQTPSHQVTQMGQEVILRCVPISNHLYFYWYRQILGQKVEFLVSFYNNEISEKSEIFDDQFSVERPDGSNFTLKIRSTKLEDSAMYFCASSELGLRAVDEKLFFGSGTQLSVL.